The rows below give T cell receptor beta chains drawn from one sample of a study of CD8+ T cells in alopecia areata. Clones were read by immunoSEQ multiplex PCR, and TCRdb kept only the in-frame ones, dropping some. This table has about 270,000 clones, about three fifths appearing once. The sequencing here drew on CD4+ T cells sorted from blood, taken around week 52, from a patient treated with tofacitinib. Receptors were obtained from a human donor with alopecia areata. The CDR3 runs from the conserved cysteine through the conserved F or W. A D gene is named only where the DNA matches it firmly. Size is omitted from some rows. Given values are once, few, many or a class for expanded clones.

clone_size,j_call,d_call,v_call,cdr3_aa
many,TRBJ2-3,TRBD2,TRBV19,CASSPLAWMGRTDTQYF
once,TRBJ2-1,-,TRBV29-1,CSVEKGGNEQFF
-,TRBJ2-5,TRBD2,TRBV25-1,CASSVARSGFLETQYF
-,TRBJ2-6,-,TRBV30,CAWSGGQRGPFRSGANVLTF
-,TRBJ1-3,-,TRBV5-4,CASSYDLSGNTIYF
few,TRBJ2-7,-,TRBV30,CAWRRGGTETYEQYF
-,TRBJ2-1,TRBD2,TRBV2,CASRASGANEQFF
-,TRBJ1-5,-,TRBV18,CASSPQSRGDSNQPQHF
-,TRBJ1-1,-,TRBV2,CASRPGNTEAFF
few,TRBJ2-1,-,TRBV30,CAWKLSGSYNEQFF
-,TRBJ2-2,-,TRBV18,CASSPAGWHTGELFF
-,TRBJ2-3,-,TRBV29-1,CSVVPGPADTQYF
-,TRBJ2-4,TRBD2,TRBV29-1,CSAEGRDIQYF
-,TRBJ2-5,TRBD2,TRBV30,CAYQWGGETQYF
-,TRBJ2-1,TRBD2,TRBV30,CAWSPRLAGGSPNEQFF
once,TRBJ2-2,TRBD1,TRBV29-1,CSVEQTGVGELFF
-,TRBJ2-7,-,TRBV9,CASSVGSEPYEQYF
-,TRBJ2-1,-,TRBV2,CASSEKAIREQFF
few,TRBJ1-2,-,TRBV4-1,CASSQRQLNYGYTF
-,TRBJ2-7,TRBD2,TRBV18,CASSPLPSGVIYEQYF
-,TRBJ1-4,-,TRBV4-1,CASSRTDSLANEKLFF
-,TRBJ2-3,-,TRBV4-1,CASSQDARTDTQYF
-,TRBJ1-1,-,TRBV4-2,CASSQAGTTEAFF
few,TRBJ2-1,-,TRBV7-2,CASSKEVGYNEQFF
once,TRBJ2-1,-,TRBV30,CAWSRGIHEQFF
-,TRBJ2-7,-,TRBV29-1,CSVAFGQGHEGYEQYF
few,-,-,TRBV9,CASSPSLSSYEQYF